The next 27 T cell receptor beta chains were all read from a single sample in a study of T cell changes during pregnancy in multiple sclerosis. Sequenced by immunoSEQ multiplex PCR; TCRdb stores in-frame clones only, minus some. The data show 50,000 to 70,000 clones, 91% seen once. Sample: peripheral blood, taken in the third trimester of pregnancy. Every receptor here comes from a female donor in good health, enrolled as a control in a pregnancy study.

Notes on this clone: At one end, the junction sequence differs from germline, possibly due to a read error. The chain uses TRBV7-3 and TRBJ2-7, with D possibly matching TRBD2 (6 bases). The CDR3 has 15 amino acids. The V gene's germline CDR1 is SGHTA and CDR2 FQGTGA. The CDR3 loop reads CASSSGLTSSNEQYF. CDR3 in DNA: TGTGCCAGCAGCTCGGGACTCACGTCCTCCAACGAGCAGTACTTC.

The J gene is TRBJ1-3, the V gene TRBV19, with D uncertain. V lost 8 bases, J lost 0 bases, and 8 bases lay in between. The CDR3 consists of 13 residues. In germline, CDR1 is LNHDA, CDR2 SQIVND (reference sequence). In DNA form, the CDR3 reads TGTGCCAGTGGCCCGGGCTCTGGAAACACCATATATTTT. This encodes CASGPGSGNTIYF.

In its sample, this clone was seen once. V gene TRBV29-1 combines with J gene TRBJ1-2, with D unclear. The CDR3 extends over 13 amino acids. CDR1 is SQVTM, CDR2 ANQGSEA, per germline. V was shortened by 6 bases and J by 8 bases, with 19 bases between the two germline ends. CDR3 coding DNA: TGCAGCGTCCGAAGTCTCAGTCTGCAGGGCTACACCTTC. The encoded protein is CSVRSLSLQGYTF. The full variable domain, its missing parts supplied by reference TRBV29-1 and TRBJ1-2, is SAVISQKPSRDICQRGTSLTIQCQVDSQVTMMFWYRQQPGQSLTLIATANQGSEATYESGFVIDKFPISRPNLTFSTLTVSNMSPEDSSIYLCSVRSLSLQGYTFGSGTRLTVV.

The chain recombines TRBV5-4 with TRBJ1-1; D is unclear. This CDR3 contains 13 residues. Per the germline V gene, CDR1 is SGHNT and CDR2 is YYREEE (reference sequence). Trimming took off 0 bases at V and 2 bases at J, with 5 bases between the two ends. The CDR3 nucleotides are TGTGCCAGCAGCTTGGGCGGAAACACTGAAGCTTTCTTT. It yields the protein CASSLGGNTEAFF.

The V call is TRBV6-1, the J call TRBJ2-1; weak D call: TRBD1 (6 bases). Germline lookup yields CDR1 MNHNS and CDR2 SASEGT. Trimming took 3 bases from V and 8 from J, leaving 8 bases between them. The CDR3 loop spans 12 amino acids. The CDR3 bases are TGTGCCAGCAGTGACAGGGGCGATGAGCAGTTCTTC. This gives the protein CASSDRGDEQFF.

The chain carries TRBV7-8 and TRBJ2-2; TRBD1 might be the D (6 bases). Germline CDR1 reads SGHVS; CDR2 reads FQNEAQ. The CDR3 is made up of 15 amino acids. Trimming took off 5 bases at V and 3 bases at J, with 13 bases between the two ends. The CDR3 DNA is TGTGCCAGCAGCGCTCGGGACACCTACACCGGGGAGCTGTTTTTT. Its protein product is CASSARDTYTGELFF.

V gene TRBV2 combines with J gene TRBJ1-1, with D possibly being TRBD1 (5 bases). Trimming removed 5 bases from V and 3 bases from J, with 10 bases in between. Germline CDR1 SNHLY, CDR2 FYNNEI. The CDR3 is 13 residues long. CDR3 bases: TGTGCCAGCAGTACTCGCAGGGACACTGAAGCTTTCTTT. Translating gives CASSTRRDTEAFF.

The chain joins TRBV5-1 to TRBJ1-6, with D possibly matching TRBD1 (6 bases). The CDR3 is made up of 14 amino acids. CDR1 SGHRS and CDR2 YFSETQ come from the germline V gene. Trimming cost V 5 bases and J 9 bases, with 15 bases left between them. The CDR3 loop is CASRVQGTGSPLHF. CDR3 DNA: TGCGCCAGCAGGGTACAGGGCACTGGTTCACCCCTCCACTTT.

The rearrangement uses TRBV7-6 and TRBJ1-3; TRBD1 is a possible D gene (5 bases). The V end lost 4 bases, the J end lost 4 bases, and 8 bases lay between the germline ends. The CDR3 is 13 amino acids. Per germline, CDR1 SGHVS and CDR2 FNYEAQ. The CDR3: CASSSGGGNTIYF. The CDR3 DNA reads as TGTGCCAGCAGCTCCGGGGGAGGAAACACCATATATTTT.

The genes are TRBV12-5 and TRBJ2-2; D remains unclear. This CDR3 is 13 amino acids long. V shed 2 bases and J shed 2 bases, with 3 bases lying between them. The germline CDR1 and CDR2 sequences are LGHNT and FRNRAP. CDR3 in DNA: TGTGCTAGTGGTTTGCCAAACACCGGGGAGCTGTTTTTT. Encoded protein: CASGLPNTGELFF. Combining the CDR3 with reference TRBV12-5 and TRBJ2-2 gives the whole variable domain DARVTQTPRHKVTEMGQEVTMRCQPILGHNTVFWYRQTMMQGLELLAYFRNRAPLDDSGMPKDRFSAEMPDATLATLKIQPSEPRDSAVYFCASGLPNTGELFFGEGSRLTVL.

V and J are TRBV7-8 and TRBJ2-5; no clear D. Deletions cut 5 bases from V and 5 bases from J, with 21 bases between. Germline V gene data show CDR1 as SGHVS and CDR2 as FQNEAQ. The CDR3 spans 16 residues. The DNA for the CDR3 is TGTGCCAGCAGCCCATTTAGAGTACCAAGCAAGGAGACCCAGTACTTC. This gives the protein CASSPFRVPSKETQYF.

There are a few counts of this clone. The gene calls are TRBV29-1 and TRBJ1-1; the match to TRBD1 covers 8 bases. Germline CDR1 SQVTM, CDR2 ANQGSEA. This CDR3 spans 14 amino acids. V lost 4 bases and J lost 8; bases outside the gene matches: 12. The CDR3: CSVGQGQGAGEAFF. The CDR3 DNA reads as TGCAGCGTTGGCCAAGGACAGGGCGCAGGAGAAGCTTTCTTT. The whole variable domain, remainder taken from reference TRBV29-1 and TRBJ1-1, is SAVISQKPSRDICQRGTSLTIQCQVDSQVTMMFWYRQQPGQSLTLIATANQGSEATYESGFVIDKFPISRPNLTFSTLTVSNMSPEDSSIYLCSVGQGQGAGEAFFGQGTRLTVV.

This clone was seen once. V usage is TRBV19 and J usage is TRBJ1-1, with 10 bases matching TRBD1. CDR3 length: 17 residues. Trimming removed 3 bases from V and 0 bases from J; junction bases left unmatched: 7. Germline loops: CDR1 LNHDA, CDR2 SQIVND (reference sequence). CDR3 sequence reads: CASSMGQGTIMNTEAFF. DNA of the CDR3: TGTGCCAGTAGTATGGGACAGGGGACTATTATGAACACTGAAGCTTTCTTT.

The chain recombines TRBV11-2 with TRBJ2-7, with D perhaps TRBD1 (6 bases). The CDR3 runs to 15 residues. Germline loops: CDR1 SGHAT, CDR2 FQNNGV. With 5 bases removed from V and 5 bases from J, the gap between germline ends came to 19 bases. The CDR3 sequence is CASSPNAGEYDEQYF. The DNA of the CDR3 is TGTGCCAGCAGCCCTAACGCAGGGGAATACGACGAGCAGTACTTC.

V and J are TRBV2 and TRBJ1-3; TRBD1 matches at 7 bases. Germline lookup yields CDR1 SNHLY and CDR2 FYNNEI. This CDR3 spans 17 amino acids. Losses at the gene ends were 6 bases for V and 0 bases for J; bases not matched to a gene: 11. In DNA, the CDR3 is TGTGCCAGCAGCCCACTCGGACAGGCGTTCTCTGGAAACACCATATATTTT. Encoded protein: CASSPLGQAFSGNTIYF.

This chain links TRBV7-9 with TRBJ1-2, with a weak D call TRBD1 (6 bases). V was clipped by 3 bases and J by 9 bases, with 14 bases between them. The CDR3 extends over 13 amino acids. Germline V CDR1 and CDR2: SEHNR, FQNEAQ (reference sequence). The CDR3 DNA follows: TGTGCCAGCAGCTTTTTTGGGGGCGCAAGCTACACCTTC. It is translated as CASSFFGGASYTF. The full variable domain, completed using reference TRBV7-9 and TRBJ1-2, is DTGVSQNPRHKITKRGQNVTFRCDPISEHNRLYWYRQTLGQGPEFLTYFQNEAQLEKSRLLSDRFSAERPKGSFSTLEIQRTEQGDSAMYLCASSFFGGASYTFGSGTRLTVV.

This sequence joins TRBV5-5 and TRBJ2-7; 10 bases align to TRBD1. Germline CDR1 SGHKS, CDR2 YYEKEE (reference sequence). CDR3 length equals 15 residues. Losses at the gene ends were 2 bases for V and 6 bases for J; bases not matched to a gene: 8. The DNA for the CDR3 is TGTGCCAGCAGCTTTACGGGACAGGGGAGCCTCGAGCAGTACTTC. This encodes CASSFTGQGSLEQYF.

V gene TRBV6-1 combines with J gene TRBJ2-7; a possible D gene is TRBD2 (7 bases). Trimming took 6 bases from V and 4 from J, leaving 16 bases between them. Germline CDR1 MNHNS, CDR2 SASEGT. The CDR3 has 14 residues. The CDR3 coding sequence is TGTGCCAGCAGCCCGGGGGGCCGATTTTACGAGCAGTACTTC. Encoded protein: CASSPGGRFYEQYF.

This clone was seen just once. DNA for the CDR3: TGTGCCAGCAGAGTGGGACAGGGGGCCAGCTATGGCTACACCTTC. Amino acids: CASRVGQGASYGYTF. The V call is TRBV28, the J call TRBJ1-2; 12 nucleotides match TRBD1. The CDR3 covers 15 residues. V was pared by 6 bases and J by 4 bases, with 6 bases of the junction left unmatched. The germline V gene encodes CDR1 MDHEN and CDR2 SYDVKM.

This chain links TRBV11-2 with TRBJ2-7; no clear D. The CDR3 has 16 residues. Looked up from germline, CDR1 is SGHAT and CDR2 is FQNNGV. V gave up 0 bases and J gave up 0 bases, with 12 bases separating them. CDR3 sequence: CASSLDLSLSSYEQYF. In nucleotides, the CDR3 is TGTGCCAGCAGCTTAGATCTTAGCCTAAGCTCCTACGAGCAGTACTTC.

CDR3 nucleotides: TGTGCCAGCTCACCAAGGACAGGGTCGAACACTGAAGCTTTCTTT. Amino acids: CASSPRTGSNTEAFF. This chain links TRBV18 with TRBJ1-1, with 8 bases identical to TRBD1. This CDR3 spans 15 amino acids. The V gene end was trimmed by 2 bases and the J gene end by 1 base; junction bases not matched to a gene: 3. From germline, CDR1 is KGHSH and CDR2 LQKENI.

V gene TRBV6-1 combines with J gene TRBJ1-4; 8 bases line up with TRBD1. The CDR3 runs 16 residues. V lost 4 bases, J lost 3 bases, and 7 bases stayed unmatched. CDR1 MNHNS and CDR2 SASEGT come from the germline V gene. CDR3 nucleotide sequence: TGTGCCAGCAGTGGACAGGGGAGAATTGCTAATGAAAAACTGTTTTTT. This sequence encodes CASSGQGRIANEKLFF.

The J gene is TRBJ2-3, the V gene TRBV29-1; D may be TRBD2 (6 bases). The CDR3 runs 14 residues. Between the trimmed V and J ends, which lost 4 bases and 0 bases, there was a span of 11 bases. The germline V gene has CDR1 SQVTM and CDR2 ANQGSEA. The CDR3 spells CSVGLVTSTDTQYF. The CDR3 DNA reads TGCAGCGTTGGACTAGTTACTAGCACAGATACGCAGTATTTT.

The chain employs TRBV28 and TRBJ1-5; 7 bases match TRBD1. V was pared by 4 bases and J by 7 bases, with 7 bases of the junction left unmatched. Germline CDR1 and CDR2: MDHEN and SYDVKM. This CDR3 is 14 amino acids long. DNA of the CDR3: TGTGCCAGCAGTTCCGCAGCAGGGGGACAGCCCCAGCATTTT. This encodes CASSSAAGGQPQHF.

The V and J genes are TRBV19 and TRBJ2-2, with D possibly being TRBD2 (5 bases). CDR3 size: 15 residues. V dropped 3 bases and J dropped 4 bases, with 12 bases sitting between them. The germline V gene encodes CDR1 LNHDA and CDR2 SQIVND (reference sequence). The CDR3 region is CASSIGPGGTGELFF. DNA of the CDR3: TGTGCCAGTAGTATTGGCCCCGGAGGCACCGGGGAGCTGTTTTTT.

This chain connects TRBV5-6 to TRBJ2-7, with 8 bases aligning to TRBD2. V lost 4 bases, J lost 0 bases, and 6 bases stayed unmatched. Germline CDR1 reads SGHDT; CDR2 reads YYEEEE. The CDR3 runs to 15 residues. DNA for the CDR3: TGTGCCAGCAGCCCCCCCGGGGGGGTCTCCTACGAGCAGTACTTC. Translation gives CASSPPGGVSYEQYF. The whole variable domain, remainder taken from reference TRBV5-6 and TRBJ2-7, is DAGVTQSPTHLIKTRGQQVTLRCSPKSGHDTVSWYQQALGQGPQFIFQYYEEEERQRGNFPDRFSGHQFPNYSSELNVNALLLGDSALYLCASSPPGGVSYEQYFGPGTRLTVT.

The chain couples TRBV7-2 to TRBJ1-2; 7 bases line up with TRBD1. The ends lost 6 bases at V and 8 bases at J; junction bases unmatched: 15. The CDR3 runs 15 residues. The V gene's germline CDR1 is SGHTA and CDR2 FQGNSA. CDR3 sequence reads: CASSPGQILEGGYTF. The CDR3, as DNA: TGTGCCAGCAGTCCGGGACAGATCCTTGAAGGCGGCTACACCTTC.